The rows below give T cell receptor beta chains drawn from one sample of a study of blood T cell repertoires in COVID-19. The method was immunoSEQ multiplex PCR; TCRdb's version includes in-frame clones alone and lacks a portion of them. The table has 95,000 to 150,000 clones, more than 75% seen once. The sequenced sample consisted of peripheral blood. Every receptor here comes from a woman in her seventies with acute or convalescent COVID-19. The CDR3 runs from the conserved cysteine through the conserved F or W. The D gene is left open where the match is weak. Rows give clone size only sometimes, using once, few, many, or a class for an expanded clone.

CDR3 DNA	CDR3 protein	V gene	J gene	D gene	clone size
TGTGCCAGCTCCTGGGACAGGGGAGTCGAGCAGTACTTC	CASSWDRGVEQYF	TRBV19	TRBJ2-7	TRBD1	NA
TGTGCTAGCCCGCGGGGCTACACCTTC	CASPRGYTF	TRBV9	TRBJ1-2	NA	once
TGTGCCACCAGTGGGCGTTCAGGGTTAGGTAATGAGCAGTTCTTC	CATSGRSGLGNEQFF	TRBV24-1	TRBJ2-1	NA	once
TGCGCCAGCAAGTCTCTAGCGGGGGTAACCTACGAGCAGTACTTC	CASKSLAGVTYEQYF	TRBV4-1	TRBJ2-7	TRBD2	NA
TGTGCCAGCAGCAAAGCGAGACGGGGAGAGTGGGGCAATGAGCAGTTCTTC	CASSKARRGEWGNEQFF	TRBV21-1	TRBJ2-1	NA	medium-sized
TGTGCCAGCAGTTTATTTGGGGGCATGAGGTCGACTGAAGCTTTCTTT	CASSLFGGMRSTEAFF	TRBV28	TRBJ1-1	NA	NA
TGTGCCAGCAGACAAACTATAGGTTTAATTATAAGCAATCAGCCCCAGCATTTT	CASRQTIGLIISNQPQHF	TRBV28	TRBJ1-5	NA	NA
TGTGCCAGCAGGGGACAGGGGCCCTATAATTCACCCCTCCACTTT	CASRGQGPYNSPLHF	TRBV2	TRBJ1-6	TRBD1	once
TGTGCCAGCAGTGAATGGCGGGGGGAGGCCAACGTCCTGACTTTC	CASSEWRGEANVLTF	TRBV6-1	TRBJ2-6	TRBD2	NA
TGTGCCAGCAGTGTGGGACAGGTGGCTGGCTACACCTTC	CASSVGQVAGYTF	TRBV6-2/TRBV6-3	TRBJ1-2	TRBD1	NA
TGTGCCAGCCTGGACAGGGCAAACACTGAAGCTTTCTTT	CASLDRANTEAFF	TRBV19	TRBJ1-1	TRBD1	NA
TGCGCCAGCAGCTTGACAGGGAGCAATCAGCCCCAGCATTTT	CASSLTGSNQPQHF	TRBV5-1	TRBJ1-5	NA	NA
TGTGCCATCAGATCCCCGGGGCAAGAGACCCAGTACTTC	CAIRSPGQETQYF	TRBV10-3	TRBJ2-5	NA	few
TGCGCCAGCAGCGAGTGGGAGACCCAGTACTTC	CASSEWETQYF	TRBV5-1	TRBJ2-5	NA	NA
TGTGCCAGCAGCCAAGACTATGCCCGGGGCTACGAGCAGTACTTC	CASSQDYARGYEQYF	TRBV5-6	TRBJ2-7	NA	few
TGTGCCAGCAGTTTACAGGGGGTAGGGGGTGGTTCACCCCTCCACTTT	CASSLQGVGGGSPLHF	TRBV6-4	TRBJ1-6	TRBD1	NA
TGTGCCAGCAGCTTAGCGGCGAACACTGAAGCTTTCTTT	CASSLAANTEAFF	TRBV7-3	TRBJ1-1	NA	few
TGCGCCAGCAGCCAAGAGAGGCTTCATTACTCTGGAAACACCATATATTTT	CASSQERLHYSGNTIYF	TRBV4-1	TRBJ1-3	NA	NA
TGTGCCAGCAGGGGGCTTAGCGGGGGGGCGTGGGAGACCCAGTACTTC	CASRGLSGGAWETQYF	TRBV27	TRBJ2-5	TRBD2	NA
TGTGCCACCAGCCCTTATGGGACAGAAGAGACCCAGTACTTC	CATSPYGTEETQYF	TRBV15	TRBJ2-5	TRBD1	NA